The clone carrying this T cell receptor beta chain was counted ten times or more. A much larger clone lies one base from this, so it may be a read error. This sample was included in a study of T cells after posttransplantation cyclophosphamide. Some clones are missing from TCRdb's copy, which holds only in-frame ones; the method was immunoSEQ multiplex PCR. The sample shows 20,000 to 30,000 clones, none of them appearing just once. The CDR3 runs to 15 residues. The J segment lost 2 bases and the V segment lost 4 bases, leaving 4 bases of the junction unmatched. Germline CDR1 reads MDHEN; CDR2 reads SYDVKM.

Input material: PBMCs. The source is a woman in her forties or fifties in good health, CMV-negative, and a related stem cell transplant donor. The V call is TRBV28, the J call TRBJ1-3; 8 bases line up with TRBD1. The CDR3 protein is CASSSDRVPGNTIYF. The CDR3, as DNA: TGTGCCAGCAGTTCGGACAGGGTTCCTGGAAACACCATATATTTT.